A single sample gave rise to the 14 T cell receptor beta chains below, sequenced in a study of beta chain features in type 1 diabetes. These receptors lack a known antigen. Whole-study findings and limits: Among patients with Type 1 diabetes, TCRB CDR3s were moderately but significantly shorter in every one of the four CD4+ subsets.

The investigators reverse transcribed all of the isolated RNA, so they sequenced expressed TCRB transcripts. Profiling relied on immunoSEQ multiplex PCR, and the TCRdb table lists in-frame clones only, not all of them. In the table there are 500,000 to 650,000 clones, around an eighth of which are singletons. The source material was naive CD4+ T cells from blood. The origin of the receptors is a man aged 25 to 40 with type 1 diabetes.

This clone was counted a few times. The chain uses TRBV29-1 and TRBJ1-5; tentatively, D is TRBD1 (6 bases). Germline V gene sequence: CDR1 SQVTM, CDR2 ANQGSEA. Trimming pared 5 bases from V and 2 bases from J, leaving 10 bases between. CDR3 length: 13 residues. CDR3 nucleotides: TGCAGCGTTCGACAGGACGGCAATCAGCCCCAGCATTTT. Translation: CSVRQDGNQPQHF.

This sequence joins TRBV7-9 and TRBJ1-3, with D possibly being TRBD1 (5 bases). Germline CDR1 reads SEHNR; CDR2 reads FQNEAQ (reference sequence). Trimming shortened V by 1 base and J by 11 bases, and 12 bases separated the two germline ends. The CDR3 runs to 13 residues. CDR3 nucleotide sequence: TGTGCCAGCAGCTTAGACCCCCGGGACGCCATATATTTT. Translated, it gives CASSLDPRDAIYF.

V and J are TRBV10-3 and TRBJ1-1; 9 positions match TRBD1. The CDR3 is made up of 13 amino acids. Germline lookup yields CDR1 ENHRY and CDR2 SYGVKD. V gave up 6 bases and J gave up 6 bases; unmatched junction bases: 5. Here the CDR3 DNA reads TGTGCCATCAGGTACAGGGGGCGAGCTGAAGCTTTCTTT. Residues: CAIRYRGRAEAFF.

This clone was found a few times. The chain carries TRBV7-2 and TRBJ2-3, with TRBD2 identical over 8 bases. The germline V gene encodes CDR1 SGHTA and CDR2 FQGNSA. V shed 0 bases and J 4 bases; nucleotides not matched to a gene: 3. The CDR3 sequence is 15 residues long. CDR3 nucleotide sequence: TGTGCCAGCAGCTTAGCCCCGGGACTAGCAGATACGCAGTATTTT. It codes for CASSLAPGLADTQYF.

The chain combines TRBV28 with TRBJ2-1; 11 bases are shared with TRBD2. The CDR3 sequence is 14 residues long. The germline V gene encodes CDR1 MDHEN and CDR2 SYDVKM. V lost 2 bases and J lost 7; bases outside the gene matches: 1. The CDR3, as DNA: TGTGCCAGCAGTTTAACTAGCGGGGGAAATGAGCAGTTCTTC. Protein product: CASSLTSGGNEQFF.

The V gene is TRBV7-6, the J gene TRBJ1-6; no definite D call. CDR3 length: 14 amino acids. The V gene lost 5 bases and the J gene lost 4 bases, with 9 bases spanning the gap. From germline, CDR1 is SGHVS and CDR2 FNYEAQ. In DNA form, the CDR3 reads TGTGCCAGCAGCCAATCGGTTTATAATTCACCCCTCCACTTT. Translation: CASSQSVYNSPLHF.

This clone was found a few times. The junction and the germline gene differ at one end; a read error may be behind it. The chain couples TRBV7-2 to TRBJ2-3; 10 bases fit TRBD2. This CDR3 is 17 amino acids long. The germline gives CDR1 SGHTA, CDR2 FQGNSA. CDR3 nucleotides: TGTGCCAGCTGCTTGGGGACGAGCGGGGGGGCCACAGATACGCAGTATTTT. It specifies CASCLGTSGGATDTQYF.

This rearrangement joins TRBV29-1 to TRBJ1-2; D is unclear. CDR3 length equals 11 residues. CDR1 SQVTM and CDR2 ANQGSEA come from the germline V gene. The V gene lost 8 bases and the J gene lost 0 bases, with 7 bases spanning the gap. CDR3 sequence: CSLLTNYGYTF. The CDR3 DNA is TGCAGCCTACTAACTAACTATGGCTACACCTTC. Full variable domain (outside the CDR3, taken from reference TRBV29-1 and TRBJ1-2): SAVISQKPSRDICQRGTSLTIQCQVDSQVTMMFWYRQQPGQSLTLIATANQGSEATYESGFVIDKFPISRPNLTFSTLTVSNMSPEDSSIYLCSLLTNYGYTFGSGTRLTVV.

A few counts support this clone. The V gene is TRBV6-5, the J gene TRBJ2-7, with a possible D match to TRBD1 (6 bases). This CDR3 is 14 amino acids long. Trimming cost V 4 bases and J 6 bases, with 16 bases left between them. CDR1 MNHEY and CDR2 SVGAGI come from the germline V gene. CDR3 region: CASSSEQGVLEQYF. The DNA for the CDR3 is TGTGCCAGCAGTTCGGAACAGGGCGTTCTCGAGCAGTACTTC.

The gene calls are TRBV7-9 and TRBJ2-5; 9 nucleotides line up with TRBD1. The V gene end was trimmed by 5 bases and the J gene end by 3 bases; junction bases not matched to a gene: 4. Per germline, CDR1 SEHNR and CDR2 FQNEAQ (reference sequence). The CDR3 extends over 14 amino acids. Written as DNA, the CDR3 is TGTGCCAGCAGCCACCGGGACAGGGAAGAGACCCAGTACTTC. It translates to CASSHRDREETQYF.

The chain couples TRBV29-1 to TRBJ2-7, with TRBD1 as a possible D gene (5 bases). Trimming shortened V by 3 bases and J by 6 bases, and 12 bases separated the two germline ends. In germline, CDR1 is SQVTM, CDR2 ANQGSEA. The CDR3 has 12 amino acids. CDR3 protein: CSVEPRVGEQYF. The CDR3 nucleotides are TGCAGCGTTGAGCCCAGGGTGGGCGAGCAGTACTTC.

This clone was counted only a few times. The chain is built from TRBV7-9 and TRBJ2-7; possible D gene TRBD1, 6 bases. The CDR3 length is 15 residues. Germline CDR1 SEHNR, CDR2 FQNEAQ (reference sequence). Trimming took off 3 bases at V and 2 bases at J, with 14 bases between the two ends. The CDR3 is CASSLDAQGTYEQYF. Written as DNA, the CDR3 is TGTGCCAGCAGCTTGGATGCACAGGGCACCTACGAGCAGTACTTC.

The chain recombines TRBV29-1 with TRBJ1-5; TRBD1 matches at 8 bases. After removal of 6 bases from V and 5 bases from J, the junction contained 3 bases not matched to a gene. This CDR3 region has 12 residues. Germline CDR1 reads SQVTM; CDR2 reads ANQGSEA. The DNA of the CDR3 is TGCAGCGTCCAGGACAGGGATCAGCCCCAGCATTTT. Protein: CSVQDRDQPQHF.

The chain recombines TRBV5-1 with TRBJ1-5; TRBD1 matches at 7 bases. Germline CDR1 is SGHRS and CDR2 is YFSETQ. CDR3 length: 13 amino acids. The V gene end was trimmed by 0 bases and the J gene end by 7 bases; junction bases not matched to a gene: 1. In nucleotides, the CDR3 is TGCGCCAGCAGCTTGGGACAGGGACAGCCCCAGCATTTT. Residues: CASSLGQGQPQHF.